The rows below give T cell receptor beta chains drawn from one sample of a study of shared clonotypes between healthy human individuals. Profiling relied on immunoSEQ multiplex PCR, and the TCRdb table lists in-frame clones only, not all of them. The profile shows approximately 1,000,000 clones, 78% of them singletons. Sequencing input: memory CD4+ T cells from PBMCs. The receptors were sampled from a man between 18 and 35 years old in good health. Some clones in this sample may be carry-over from other donors' samples. The CDR3 runs from the conserved cysteine through the conserved F or W. Each record gives: CDR3 protein, CDR3 DNA, D gene, J gene, clone size, V gene, CDR3 length. D genes are given only for firm matches. Clone size is stated in some rows and not others, as once, few, many or a class when expanded.

CDR3: CASSPGQGAAEQFF
DNA: TGTGCCAGCAGCCCTGGACAGGGGGCCGCTGAGCAGTTCTTC
D: TRBD1
J: TRBJ2-1
size: many
V: TRBV9
length: 14

CDR3: CASSQDWGRANNEQFF
DNA: TGTGCCAGCAGCCAAGATTGGGGGCGGGCAAACAATGAGCAGTTCTTC
D: .
J: TRBJ2-1
size: .
V: TRBV4-2
length: 16

CDR3: CASSQITSGSGADTQYF
DNA: TGTGCCAGCAGCCAAATCACTAGCGGGAGTGGGGCAGATACGCAGTATTTT
D: TRBD2
J: TRBJ2-3
size: .
V: TRBV4-2
length: 17

CDR3: CASSDMGLAGDNEQFF
DNA: TGTGCCAGCAGTGACATGGGACTAGCGGGAGACAATGAGCAGTTCTTC
D: TRBD2
J: TRBJ2-1
size: .
V: TRBV2
length: 16

CDR3: CASSSRGDGYTF
DNA: TGTGCCAGCAGTTCCCGGGGGGATGGCTACACCTTC
D: .
J: TRBJ1-2
size: .
V: TRBV28
length: 12

CDR3: CATSRDPRGGRGGYTF
DNA: TGTGCCACCAGCAGAGACCCCCGTGGGGGCCGCGGGGGCTACACCTTC
D: .
J: TRBJ1-2
size: .
V: TRBV15
length: 16

CDR3: CASSLELARGNEQFF
DNA: TGCGCCAGCAGCTTGGAATTAGCACGGGGCAATGAGCAGTTCTTC
D: .
J: TRBJ2-1
size: .
V: TRBV5-1
length: 15

CDR3: CASSPGQGASGNTIYF
DNA: TGTGCCAGCTCCCCGGGACAGGGGGCTTCTGGAAACACCATATATTTT
D: TRBD1
J: TRBJ1-3
size: many
V: TRBV18
length: 16

CDR3: CASSLGTGNTGELFF
DNA: TGCGCCAGCAGCCTAGGGACGGGGAACACCGGGGAGCTGTTTTTT
D: .
J: TRBJ2-2
size: .
V: TRBV5-1
length: 15

CDR3: CASTRRGGRSTGELFF
DNA: TGTGCCAGCACGCGCAGGGGAGGGCGAAGCACCGGGGAGCTGTTTTTT
D: .
J: TRBJ2-2
size: .
V: TRBV7-2
length: 16